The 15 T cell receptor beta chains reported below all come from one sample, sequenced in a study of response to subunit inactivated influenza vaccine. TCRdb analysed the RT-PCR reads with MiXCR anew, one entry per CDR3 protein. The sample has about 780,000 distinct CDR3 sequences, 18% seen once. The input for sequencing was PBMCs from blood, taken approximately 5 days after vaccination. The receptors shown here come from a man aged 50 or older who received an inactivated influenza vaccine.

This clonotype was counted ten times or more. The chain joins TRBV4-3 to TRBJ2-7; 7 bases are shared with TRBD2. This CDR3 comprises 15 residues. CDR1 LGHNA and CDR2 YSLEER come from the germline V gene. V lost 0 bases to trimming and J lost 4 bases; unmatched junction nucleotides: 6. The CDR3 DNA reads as TGCGCCAGCAGCCAAGATGGGCGCGGGAGTTACGAGCAGTACTTC. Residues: CASSQDGRGSYEQYF.

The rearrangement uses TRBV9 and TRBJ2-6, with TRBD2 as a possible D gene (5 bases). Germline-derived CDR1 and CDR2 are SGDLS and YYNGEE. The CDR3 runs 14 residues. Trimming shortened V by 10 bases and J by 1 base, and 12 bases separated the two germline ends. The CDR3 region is CASERGSGANVLTF. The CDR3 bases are TGTGCCTCAGAAAGAGGGTCTGGGGCCAACGTCCTGACTTTC.

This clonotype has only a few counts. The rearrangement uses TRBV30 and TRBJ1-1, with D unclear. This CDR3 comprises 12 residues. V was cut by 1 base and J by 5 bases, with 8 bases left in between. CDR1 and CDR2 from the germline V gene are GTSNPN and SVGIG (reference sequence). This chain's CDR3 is CAWSGTATEAFF. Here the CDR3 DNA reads TGTGCCTGGAGTGGAACAGCGACTGAAGCTTTCTTT.

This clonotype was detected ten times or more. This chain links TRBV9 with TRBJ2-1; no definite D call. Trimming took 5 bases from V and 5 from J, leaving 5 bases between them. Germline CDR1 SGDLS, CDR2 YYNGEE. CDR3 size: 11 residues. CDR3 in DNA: TGTGCCAGCAGTGTCGACAATGAGCAGTTCTTC. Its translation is CASSVDNEQFF.

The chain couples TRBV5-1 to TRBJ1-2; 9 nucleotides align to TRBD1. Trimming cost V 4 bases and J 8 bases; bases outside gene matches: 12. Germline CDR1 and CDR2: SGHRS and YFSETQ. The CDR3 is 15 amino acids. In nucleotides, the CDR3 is TGCGCCAGCAGCCCCCTCGCTGGGACAGGGAAGGGCTACACCTTC. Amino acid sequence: CASSPLAGTGKGYTF.

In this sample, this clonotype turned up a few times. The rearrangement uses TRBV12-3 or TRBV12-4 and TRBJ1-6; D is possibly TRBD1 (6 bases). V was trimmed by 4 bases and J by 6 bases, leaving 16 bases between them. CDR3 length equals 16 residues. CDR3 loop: CASSSINGGPNSPLHF. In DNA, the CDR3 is TGTGCCAGCAGTTCCATCAATGGGGGGCCTAATTCACCCCTCCACTTT.

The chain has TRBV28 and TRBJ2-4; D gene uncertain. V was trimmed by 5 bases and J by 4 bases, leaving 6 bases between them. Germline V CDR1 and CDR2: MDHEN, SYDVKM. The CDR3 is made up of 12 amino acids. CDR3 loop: CASSPPKNIQYF. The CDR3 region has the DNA TGTGCCAGCAGTCCACCTAAAAACATTCAGTACTTC.

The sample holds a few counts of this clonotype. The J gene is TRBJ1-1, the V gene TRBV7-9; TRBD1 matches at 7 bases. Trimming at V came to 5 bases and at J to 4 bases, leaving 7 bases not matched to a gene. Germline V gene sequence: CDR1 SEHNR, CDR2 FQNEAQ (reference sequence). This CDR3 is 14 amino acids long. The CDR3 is CASSPQGQPTEAFF. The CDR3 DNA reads TGTGCCAGCAGCCCGCAGGGACAGCCCACTGAAGCTTTCTTT.

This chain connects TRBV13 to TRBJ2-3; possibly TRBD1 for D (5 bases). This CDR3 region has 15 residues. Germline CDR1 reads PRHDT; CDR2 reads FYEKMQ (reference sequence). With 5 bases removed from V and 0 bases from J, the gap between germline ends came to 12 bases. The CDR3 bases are TGTGCCAGCAGCCGCCGACAGACTAGCACAGATACGCAGTATTTT. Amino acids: CASSRRQTSTDTQYF.

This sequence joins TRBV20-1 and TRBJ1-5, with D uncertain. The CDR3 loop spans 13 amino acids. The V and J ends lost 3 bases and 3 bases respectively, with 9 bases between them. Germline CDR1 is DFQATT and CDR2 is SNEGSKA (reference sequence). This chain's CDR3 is CSASKGPNQPQHF. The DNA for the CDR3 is TGCAGTGCTAGTAAAGGGCCCAATCAGCCCCAGCATTTT.

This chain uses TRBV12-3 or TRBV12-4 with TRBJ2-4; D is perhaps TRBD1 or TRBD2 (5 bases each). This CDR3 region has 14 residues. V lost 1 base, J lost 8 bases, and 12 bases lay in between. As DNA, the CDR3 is TGTGCCAGCAGTTTAGGAGGGGATGGATACATTCAGTACTTC. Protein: CASSLGGDGYIQYF.

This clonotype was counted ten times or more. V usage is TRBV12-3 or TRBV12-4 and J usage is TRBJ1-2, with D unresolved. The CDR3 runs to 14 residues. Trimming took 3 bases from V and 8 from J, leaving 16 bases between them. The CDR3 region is CASSLTYHTTGYTF. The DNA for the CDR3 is TGTGCCAGCAGTTTGACCTACCACACTACGGGCTACACCTTC.

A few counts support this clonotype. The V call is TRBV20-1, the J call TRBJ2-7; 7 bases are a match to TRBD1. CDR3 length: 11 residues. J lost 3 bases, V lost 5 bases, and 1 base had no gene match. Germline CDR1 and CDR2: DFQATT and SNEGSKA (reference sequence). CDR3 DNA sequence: TGCAGTGCTCCAGGGGGCTACGAGCAGTACTTC. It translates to CSAPGGYEQYF.

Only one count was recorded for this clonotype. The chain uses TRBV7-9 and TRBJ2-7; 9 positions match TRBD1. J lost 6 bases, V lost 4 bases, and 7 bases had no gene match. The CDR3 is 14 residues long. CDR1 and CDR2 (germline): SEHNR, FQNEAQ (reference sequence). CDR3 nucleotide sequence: TGTGCCAGCAGCTCCCGGACAGGGGCAGGCGAGCAGTACTTC. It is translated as CASSSRTGAGEQYF.

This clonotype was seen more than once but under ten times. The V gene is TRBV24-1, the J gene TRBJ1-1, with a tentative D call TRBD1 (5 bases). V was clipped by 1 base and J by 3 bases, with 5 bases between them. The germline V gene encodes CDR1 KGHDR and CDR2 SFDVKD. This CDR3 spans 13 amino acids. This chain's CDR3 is CATSDLGDTEAFF. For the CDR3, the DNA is TGTGCCACCAGTGATTTAGGGGACACTGAAGCTTTCTTT.